One and the same sample provided the 20 T cell receptor beta chains below, sequenced in a study of T cells after posttransplantation cyclophosphamide. Using immunoSEQ multiplex PCR, the repertoire was profiled, and TCRdb retains in-frame clones only, with some absent. The sample includes fewer than 40,000 clones, none of them occurring once. Sequenced: PBMCs. These TCRs come from a woman between 50 and 59 years old in good health and a related stem cell transplant donor.

This clone was found many times. The chain uses TRBV5-4 and TRBJ2-7; 7 bases are shared with TRBD2. Germline V gene data show CDR1 as SGHNT and CDR2 as YYREEE (reference sequence). V lost 4 bases and J lost 2; bases outside the gene matches: 3. The length of the CDR3 is 13 residues. The CDR3 loop reads CASSRDYAYEQYF. Here the CDR3 DNA reads TGTGCCAGCAGCCGGGACTACGCCTACGAGCAGTACTTC.

The CDR3 reads CASRRSKQGLEQYF. CDR3 DNA: TGTGCCAGCAGGCGATCTAAGCAGGGCCTCGAGCAGTACTTC. The genes are TRBV6-5 and TRBJ2-7, with D perhaps matching TRBD1 (5 bases). The CDR3 runs 14 residues. Germline V gene data show CDR1 as MNHEY and CDR2 as SVGAGI. Trimming cost V 6 bases and J 6 bases, with 18 bases left between them.

This clone was observed a handful of times. J is TRBJ2-5 and V is TRBV24-1; 9 bases are a match to TRBD1. CDR1 KGHDR and CDR2 SFDVKD come from the germline V gene. The CDR3 has 16 amino acids. Trimming cost V 3 bases and J 4 bases; bases outside gene matches: 8. DNA of the CDR3: TGTGCCACCAGTGATCAGGGTACAGGGGGCGGAGAGACCCAGTACTTC. Its translation: CATSDQGTGGGETQYF.

This clone was recorded at least ten times. The chain recombines TRBV5-1 with TRBJ2-4, with a weak D call TRBD1 (5 bases). This CDR3 has 14 amino acids. V was cut by 0 bases and J by 8 bases, with 12 bases left in between. The germline V gene encodes CDR1 SGHRS and CDR2 YFSETQ. The CDR3 here is CASSLGGAQDIQYF. CDR3 nucleotides: TGCGCCAGCAGCTTGGGGGGCGCCCAGGACATTCAGTACTTC.

This clone was seen at least ten times. J is TRBJ1-5 and V is TRBV6-5; 7 nucleotides agree with TRBD1. The V and J ends lost 10 bases and 11 bases, in that order; junction bases with no gene match: 17. The CDR3 totals 14 residues. Germline CDR1 MNHEY, CDR2 SVGAGI. This CDR3 reads CATRGEGAPGAQHF. Written as DNA, the CDR3 is TGTGCCACCCGCGGGGAGGGGGCACCCGGTGCCCAGCATTTT.

This clone has at least ten counts. The chain links TRBV5-1 to TRBJ1-5; perhaps TRBD1 as D (6 bases). The ends were cut back, 0 bases at V and 11 bases at J, with 24 bases in the middle. The germline V gene encodes CDR1 SGHRS and CDR2 YFSETQ. The CDR3 spans 17 residues. CDR3 sequence reads: CASSLGGSRGATGSQHF. In DNA form, the CDR3 reads TGCGCCAGCAGCTTGGGTGGCAGCCGGGGGGCCACAGGGTCCCAGCATTTT.

This clone was seen at least ten times. The gene calls are TRBV15 and TRBJ1-5; D may be TRBD1 (6 bases). Trimming took off 1 base at V and 7 bases at J, with 14 bases between the two ends. Germline loops: CDR1 LNHNV, CDR2 YYDKDF (reference sequence). The CDR3 spans 15 residues. The DNA of the CDR3 is TGTGCCACCAGCAGAGTTTCAGGGGCAGAACAGCCCCAGCATTTT. Protein sequence: CATSRVSGAEQPQHF.

This clone was seen many times. The chain couples TRBV14 to TRBJ2-1; 7 positions match TRBD2. Per germline, CDR1 SGHDN and CDR2 FVKESK. The CDR3 length is 19 residues. The junction had 15 bases not matched to a gene; V was cut back by 0 bases and J by 4 bases. CDR3 loop: CASSQDSLAVLSMYNEQFF. The DNA of the CDR3 is TGTGCCAGCAGCCAAGATTCGCTAGCGGTACTTTCGATGTACAATGAGCAGTTCTTC.

This clone has a count of ten or more. This chain uses TRBV14 with TRBJ2-5; 9 bases are a match to TRBD2. The V and J ends lost 0 bases and 0 bases, in that order; junction bases with no gene match: 5. The length of the CDR3 is 17 residues. The germline V gene has CDR1 SGHDN and CDR2 FVKESK. The CDR3 region has the DNA TGTGCCAGCAGCCAAGATTCAGCGGGGGGATACCAAGAGACCCAGTACTTC. It specifies CASSQDSAGGYQETQYF.

This clone was seen more than once but under ten times. The chain employs TRBV15 and TRBJ2-7; D is possibly TRBD1 (5 bases). CDR3 size: 14 residues. Deletions cut 9 bases from V and 2 bases from J, with 17 bases between. Germline V gene data show CDR1 as LNHNV and CDR2 as YYDKDF (reference sequence). For the CDR3, the DNA is TGTGCCACTCAACAGGTTCAAACAACCTACGAGCAGTACTTC. This codes for CATQQVQTTYEQYF.

The sample holds many counts of this clone. This chain connects TRBV7-9 to TRBJ1-5, with 9 bases identical to TRBD1. Germline trimming cut 5 bases from V and 4 bases from J; bases unmatched to any gene: 6. Per the germline V gene, CDR1 is SEHNR and CDR2 is FQNEAQ (reference sequence). The CDR3 is 15 amino acids. The CDR3 region is CASSGGDRANQPQHF. CDR3 coding DNA: TGTGCCAGCAGCGGGGGGGACAGGGCAAATCAGCCCCAGCATTTT.

The chain couples TRBV5-1 to TRBJ2-7; D is possibly TRBD1 (5 bases). Germline loops: CDR1 SGHRS, CDR2 YFSETQ. V lost 5 bases to trimming and J lost 7 bases, with 19 bases between them. The CDR3 runs to 14 residues. The CDR3 is CASSSETARLEQYF. As DNA, the CDR3 is TGCGCCAGCAGTTCTGAGACAGCGCGGTTGGAGCAGTACTTC. Full variable domain (outside the CDR3, taken from reference TRBV5-1 and TRBJ2-7): KAGVTQTPRYLIKTRGQQVTLSCSPISGHRSVSWYQQTPGQGLQFLFEYFSETQRNKGNFPGRFSGRQFSNSRSEMNVSTLELGDSALYLCASSSETARLEQYFGPGTRLTVT.

This clone was counted many times. The CDR3: CASSVQLGTEAFF. CDR3 bases: TGTGCCAGCAGCGTTCAGCTAGGCACTGAAGCTTTCTTT. V usage is TRBV9 and J usage is TRBJ1-1; D is ambiguous. The CDR3 is 13 residues long. V was shortened by 2 bases and J by 4 bases, with 9 bases between the two germline ends. In germline, CDR1 is SGDLS, CDR2 YYNGEE.

The table lists this clone with many counts. The rearrangement joins TRBV12-3 or TRBV12-4 to TRBJ1-2, with 7 bases that match TRBD1. CDR3 size: 13 residues. Trimming at V came to 6 bases and at J to 4 bases, leaving 5 bases not matched to a gene. The CDR3 DNA sequence: TGTGCCAGCAGACGGGACAGCGTCTATGGCTACACCTTC. Translating it yields CASRRDSVYGYTF.

The table lists this clone with many counts. The chain uses TRBV24-1 and TRBJ2-5, with a possible D match to TRBD2 (6 bases). CDR1 KGHDR and CDR2 SFDVKD come from the germline V gene. Trimming cost V 9 bases and J 3 bases, with 13 bases left between them. The CDR3 is 13 residues long. The CDR3 is CATGAGSEETQYF. CDR3 bases: TGTGCCACCGGGGCGGGGAGTGAAGAGACCCAGTACTTC.

The V gene is TRBV7-9, the J gene TRBJ1-2; possibly TRBD1 for D (6 bases). Trimming took off 0 bases at V and 6 bases at J, with 11 bases between the two ends. The CDR3 sequence is 14 residues long. Germline loops: CDR1 SEHNR, CDR2 FQNEAQ (reference sequence). The DNA for the CDR3 is TGTGCCAGCAGCTTAGCAGGGGGATCGGATGGCTACACCTTC. Translating gives CASSLAGGSDGYTF.

At least ten counts were recorded for this clone. The rearrangement uses TRBV4-1 and TRBJ2-2, with D perhaps matching TRBD1 (5 bases). Germline V gives CDR1 MGHRA, CDR2 YSYEKL. With 2 bases removed from V and 0 bases from J, the gap between germline ends came to 7 bases. This CDR3 has 15 amino acids. In DNA, the CDR3 is TGCGCCAGCAGCCAACAACAGGCGAACACCGGGGAGCTGTTTTTT. It codes for CASSQQQANTGELFF.

This clone was recorded a few times. The V call is TRBV9, the J call TRBJ2-1, with D perhaps TRBD2 (6 bases). Looked up from germline, CDR1 is SGDLS and CDR2 is YYNGEE. The CDR3 contains 16 residues. Trimming left V 4 bases short and J 0 bases short, with 14 bases between. DNA for the CDR3: TGTGCCAGCAGCCCGACTAGGTCGGTCTCCTACAATGAGCAGTTCTTC. This gives the protein CASSPTRSVSYNEQFF. The variable domain in full, completed from reference TRBV9 and TRBJ2-1, reads DSGVTQTPKHLITATGQRVTLRCSPRSGDLSVYWYQQSLDQGLQFLIQYYNGEERAKGNILERFSAQQFPDLHSELNLSSLELGDSALYFCASSPTRSVSYNEQFFGPGTRLTVL.

This clone was seen repeatedly, ten times or more. This sequence joins TRBV27 and TRBJ1-5, with 7 bases aligning to TRBD1. Germline CDR1 is MNHEY and CDR2 is SMNVEV (reference sequence). This CDR3 comprises 14 residues. Trimming removed 5 bases from V and 6 bases from J; junction bases left unmatched: 7. The CDR3: CASSRKQGIQPQHF. Here the CDR3 DNA reads TGTGCCAGCAGTAGAAAACAGGGGATTCAGCCCCAGCATTTT.

There are many counts of this clone. V and J are TRBV5-5 and TRBJ1-1, with TRBD1 matching 10 bases. Per germline, CDR1 SGHKS and CDR2 YYEKEE (reference sequence). This CDR3 has 15 residues. V lost 1 base and J lost 4; bases outside the gene matches: 4. The CDR3 reads CASSLFWTGGTEAFF. In DNA form, the CDR3 reads TGTGCCAGCAGCTTGTTTTGGACAGGGGGCACTGAAGCTTTCTTT.